This T cell receptor beta chain was profiled in a study of cytomegalovirus exposure and HLA in healthy donors. The CDR3 consists of 14 residues. Per the germline V gene, CDR1 is SGHAT and CDR2 is FQNNGV. V shed 4 bases, J shed 0 bases, and the junction held 0 bases outside the gene matches. Details on this clone: Other DNA sequences in this sample translate to the same CDR3.

Researchers ran the PCR with 60 Vbeta and 13 Jbeta primers. Generated by immunoSEQ multiplex PCR, the TCRdb table keeps only in-frame clones and is missing some. The sample lists about 110,000 clones; about two thirds were seen once. The sequence was collected from a female donor in good health and CMV-seronegative. The chain recombines TRBV11-2 with TRBJ1-3; 7 bases align to TRBD1. The sequencing input was PBMCs. CDR3 residues: CASSSGGSGNTIYF. The CDR3 region has the DNA TGTGCCAGCAGCTCAGGGGGCTCTGGAAACACCATATATTTT.